This TCR beta chain appears in the sequencing data of a study of blood T cell repertoires in COVID-19. The wider study: Samples representing acute and convalescent COVID-19 were sourced from the United States, Italy and Spain.

This CDR3 comprises 16 residues. V was cut by 0 bases and J by 5 bases, with 14 bases left in between. The germline gives CDR1 LGHDT, CDR2 YNNKEL (reference sequence). There are a few counts of this clone. Assay: immunoSEQ multiplex PCR; the TCRdb copy retains only in-frame clones and omits some. The sample yields around 57,000 clones, 65% to 85% seen once. The chain employs TRBV3-1 (or the pseudogene TRBV3-2) and TRBJ1-3; possibly TRBD1 for D (6 bases). The clonotype originates from a woman in her seventies with acute or convalescent COVID-19. Sample: peripheral blood. The CDR3 DNA is TGTGCCAGCAGCCAAGATCAGGGGAACGGACGAAACACCATATATTTT. Protein product: CASSQDQGNGRNTIYF.